A selection of T cell receptor beta chains follows, all from one sample in a study of shared clonotypes between healthy human individuals. Data came from immunoSEQ multiplex PCR; TCRdb stores just in-frame clones and leaves some out. Among 550,000 to 850,000 clones listed, around 72% were seen once. The specimen was memory CD4+ T cells sorted from blood. These receptors came from a woman aged 25 to 39 in good health. CDR3s include the opening cysteine and the closing phenylalanine or tryptophan. D genes are given only for firm matches. Expanded clones get a size class; other rows say once, few or many, or leave the size out.

>few|TRBJ2-7|NA|TRBV5-1
CASSVALGRAYEQYF
TGCGCCAGCAGCGTAGCGTTGGGACGTGCCTACGAGCAGTACTTC
>NA|TRBJ2-1|TRBD2|TRBV25-1
CASSEGLAETLYNEQFF
TGTGCCAGCAGTGAAGGACTAGCGGAGACTCTATACAATGAGCAGTTCTTC
>few|TRBJ2-1|TRBD1|TRBV6-5
CASSLGTGHNEQFF
TGTGCCAGCAGTTTGGGGACAGGACACAATGAGCAGTTCTTC
>NA|TRBJ2-3|TRBD2|TRBV11-3
CASSSGLAGTDTQYF
TGTGCCAGCAGCTCCGGACTAGCGGGCACAGATACGCAGTATTTT
>NA|TRBJ2-1|TRBD2|TRBV7-9
CASSWTSSYNEQFF
TGTGCCAGCAGCTGGACTAGCTCCTACAATGAGCAGTTCTTC
>NA|TRBJ1-1|NA|TRBV19
CASSIEAWMNTEAFF
TGTGCCAGTAGTATCGAGGCTTGGATGAACACTGAAGCTTTCTTT
>NA|TRBJ1-6|NA|TRBV29-1
CSVRVQNSYNSPLHF
TGCAGCGTCCGGGTCCAAAACTCCTATAATTCACCCCTCCACTTT
>NA|TRBJ2-4|TRBD1|TRBV2
CASSGDRGLAKNIQYF
TGTGCCAGCAGTGGGGACAGAGGACTAGCCAAAAACATTCAGTACTTC
>NA|TRBJ1-1|NA|TRBV21-1
CASRRATGPGDEAFF
TGTGCCAGCAGAAGAGCAACAGGGCCAGGGGATGAAGCTTTCTTT
>few|TRBJ1-1|TRBD1|TRBV27
CASTLRGLGDTEAFF
TGTGCCAGCACCCTAAGGGGGCTGGGGGACACTGAAGCTTTCTTT
>NA|TRBJ2-1|NA|TRBV7-6
CASSWGLEQFF
TGTGCCAGCAGCTGGGGCCTCGAGCAGTTCTTC
>NA|TRBJ2-2|NA|TRBV2
CASTPNTGELFF
TGTGCCAGCACACCGAACACCGGGGAGCTGTTTTTT
>NA|TRBJ1-2|TRBD1|TRBV19
CASSIDPRRGAGYTF
TGTGCCAGTAGTATAGATCCTCGCAGGGGGGCTGGCTACACCTTC
>NA|TRBJ2-7|TRBD2|TRBV4-1
CASSQDLWTSGLIYEQYF
TGCGCCAGCAGCCAAGATCTATGGACTAGCGGCCTCATATACGAGCAGTACTTC
>NA|TRBJ1-1|NA|TRBV5-6
CASSWGWQMNTEAFF
TGTGCCAGCAGCTGGGGTTGGCAGATGAACACTGAAGCTTTCTTT
>NA|TRBJ1-1|NA|TRBV11-2
CASSLGTLKNTEAFF
TGTGCCAGCAGCTTAGGGACCCTTAAGAACACTGAAGCTTTCTTT
>NA|TRBJ2-7|TRBD1|TRBV5-1
CASSPGTGSIGQYF
TGCGCCAGCAGTCCCGGGACAGGGTCTATCGGGCAGTACTTC